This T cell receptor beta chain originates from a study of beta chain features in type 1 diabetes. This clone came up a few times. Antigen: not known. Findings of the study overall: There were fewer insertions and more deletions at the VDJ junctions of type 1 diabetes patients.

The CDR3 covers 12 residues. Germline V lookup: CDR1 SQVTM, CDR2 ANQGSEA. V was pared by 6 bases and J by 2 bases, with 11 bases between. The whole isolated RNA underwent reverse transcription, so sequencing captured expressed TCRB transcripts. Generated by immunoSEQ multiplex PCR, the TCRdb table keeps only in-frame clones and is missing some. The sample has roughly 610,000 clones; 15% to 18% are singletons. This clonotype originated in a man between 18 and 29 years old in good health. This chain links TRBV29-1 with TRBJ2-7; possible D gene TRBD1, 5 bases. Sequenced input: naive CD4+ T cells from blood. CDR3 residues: CSVKPGTYEQYF. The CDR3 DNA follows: TGCAGCGTCAAACCAGGGACCTACGAGCAGTACTTC.